Listed below are T cell receptor beta chains from one sample, sequenced in a study of Graves' ophthalmopathy and Graves' hyperthyroidism. TCRdb ran MiXCR on the multiplex PCR reads and lists one entry per CDR3 protein. The sample lists some 1.1 million distinct CDR3 sequences; 36% were seen once. Sequenced sample: peripheral blood or thyroid tissue (not recorded which). Receptor source: an adult man with Graves' hyperthyroidism. Each CDR3 is given with its conserved first and last residue. The size entry is marked missing in some rows and otherwise reads once, few, many or a size class.

J gene	clone size	V gene	CDR3 protein
TRBJ1-5	.	TRBV19	CASRGGTFGRGQHF
TRBJ2-2	few	TRBV10-3	CASSYRPSTGELFF
TRBJ2-5	many	TRBV19	CASSISRIQETQYF
TRBJ2-5	.	TRBV11-2	CASSRSTSGRSETQYF
TRBJ1-2	many	TRBV5-1	CASSIGLSSSEGYTF
TRBJ2-5	many	TRBV9	CASSVRPGEETQYF
TRBJ1-2	few	TRBV6-5	CASRGRRTGTNYGYTF
TRBJ2-6	many	TRBV4-3	CASSLGATGANVLTF
TRBJ1-6	many	TRBV12-3/TRBV12-4	CASMFNGQINSPLHF
TRBJ2-7	.	TRBV4-3	CASSQFLGRADPTGQYF
TRBJ1-3	.	TRBV12-3/TRBV12-4	CASSLQGITRNTIYF
TRBJ2-7	many	TRBV5-1	CASSLGQGIFYEQYF
TRBJ1-2	once	TRBV7-9	CASSLGRGGPAGYTF
TRBJ1-5	few	TRBV5-5	CASSAYDRFVSVGNQPQHF
TRBJ2-5	.	TRBV10-1	CASSISGASYNEQYF
TRBJ2-7	many	TRBV10-2	CASSELGLNEQYF
TRBJ2-1	.	TRBV15	CATSRVSHEQFF
TRBJ1-1	.	TRBV11-2	CASSKDLGSTEAFF
TRBJ1-6	.	TRBV7-9	CASSVTGGGSPLHF
TRBJ2-7	.	TRBV12-3/TRBV12-4	CASSFVREAYEQYF
TRBJ2-2	many	TRBV19	CARKGTGGGGELFF
TRBJ1-2	many	TRBV7-9	CASSLGYPGTGSYTF
TRBJ1-6	many	TRBV7-9	CASSLSAADNSPLHF
TRBJ2-6	.	TRBV6-5	CASSDSGDNVLTF
TRBJ1-1	few	TRBV5-1	CASSLVGTGRDTEAFF
TRBJ2-7	many	TRBV3-1	CASSQAGQHYEQYF
TRBJ2-5	few	TRBV4-3	CASSQDLAGAGETQYF
.	.	TRBV2	CASSPWTPEREQFF
TRBJ1-2	many	TRBV9	CASSDEGRGRGYTF
TRBJ2-7	.	TRBV7-8	CASSLGPTGTYEQYF
TRBJ2-7	many	TRBV7-8	CASSSTTSGGYEQYF
TRBJ1-1	.	TRBV20-1	CSARTGYGNTEAFF
TRBJ2-3	.	TRBV29-1	CSVDPKTDTQYF
TRBJ2-5	few	TRBV6-5	CASSYSFSGDQETQYF
TRBJ1-5	few	TRBV6-5	CASRETGLRNQPQHF
TRBJ2-2	few	TRBV5-1	CASSFQENTGELFF
TRBJ1-1	.	TRBV29-1	CSVVRTGTNTEAFF
TRBJ2-7	.	TRBV18	CASSPELADQRNEQYF
TRBJ2-7	many	TRBV2	CAGGQGSSYEQYF
TRBJ2-6	many	TRBV10-3	CANSGTSGMNGANVLTF
TRBJ1-3	.	TRBV5-1	CASSPSTTGNTIYF
TRBJ2-5	.	TRBV25-1	CASSERQGVALETQYF
TRBJ1-5	once	TRBV5-6	CASSGMDRANQPQHF
TRBJ1-2	.	TRBV15	CATSSYNRGSDGYTF
TRBJ2-5	few	TRBV7-6	CASSLRRTSGNEETQYF
TRBJ2-2	many	TRBV7-2	CASSSGLAGAGELFF
TRBJ2-5	.	TRBV27	CASSLSAPQRGETQYF
TRBJ1-5	many	TRBV20-1	CSAYPLGQGEQPQHF
TRBJ1-5	.	TRBV20-1	CSARDPGQGHNQPQHF